The clone carrying this T cell receptor beta chain occurred once. Antigen specificity is unknown. This sample was included in a study of cytomegalovirus exposure and HLA in healthy donors. Overall study results and limits: According to a subsequent analysis, TCR clusters identified in the first cohort showed a tendency to co-occur across the 110 or so validation repertoires.

Produced via immunoSEQ multiplex PCR; TCRdb's table is partial and in-frame only. The repertoire holds around 170,000 clones, with less than 85% as singletons. The sequenced material came from PBMCs. The receptor's source is a man between 18 and 29 years old in good health and CMV-seropositive.

The CDR3 coding sequence is TGTGCCAGCAGCTTAGTCGGTGGGGGGGGTACCTACGAGCAGTACTTC. Translating it yields CASSLVGGGGTYEQYF. The chain links TRBV11-3 to TRBJ2-7, with 7 bases matching TRBD2. Germline V gene data show CDR1 as SGHNT and CDR2 as YENEEA. V was pared by 1 base and J by 2 bases, with 8 bases of the junction left unmatched. The CDR3 runs to 16 residues.